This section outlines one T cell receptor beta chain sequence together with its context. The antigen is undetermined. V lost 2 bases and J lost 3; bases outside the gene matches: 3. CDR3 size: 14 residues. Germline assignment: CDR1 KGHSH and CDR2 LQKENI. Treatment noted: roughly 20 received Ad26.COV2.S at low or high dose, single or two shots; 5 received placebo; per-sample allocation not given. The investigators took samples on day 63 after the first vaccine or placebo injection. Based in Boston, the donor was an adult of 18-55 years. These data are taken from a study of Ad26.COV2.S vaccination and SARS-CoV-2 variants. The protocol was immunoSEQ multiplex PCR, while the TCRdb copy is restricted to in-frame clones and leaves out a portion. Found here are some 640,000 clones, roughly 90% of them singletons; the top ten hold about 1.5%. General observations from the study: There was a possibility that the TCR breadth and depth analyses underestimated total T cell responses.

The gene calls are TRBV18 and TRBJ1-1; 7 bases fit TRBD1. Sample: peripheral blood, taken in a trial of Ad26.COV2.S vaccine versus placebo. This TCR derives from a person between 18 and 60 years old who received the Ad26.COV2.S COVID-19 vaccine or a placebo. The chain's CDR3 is CASSPDRAYTEAFF. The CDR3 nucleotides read TGTGCCAGCTCACCAGACAGGGCGTACACTGAAGCTTTCTTT.